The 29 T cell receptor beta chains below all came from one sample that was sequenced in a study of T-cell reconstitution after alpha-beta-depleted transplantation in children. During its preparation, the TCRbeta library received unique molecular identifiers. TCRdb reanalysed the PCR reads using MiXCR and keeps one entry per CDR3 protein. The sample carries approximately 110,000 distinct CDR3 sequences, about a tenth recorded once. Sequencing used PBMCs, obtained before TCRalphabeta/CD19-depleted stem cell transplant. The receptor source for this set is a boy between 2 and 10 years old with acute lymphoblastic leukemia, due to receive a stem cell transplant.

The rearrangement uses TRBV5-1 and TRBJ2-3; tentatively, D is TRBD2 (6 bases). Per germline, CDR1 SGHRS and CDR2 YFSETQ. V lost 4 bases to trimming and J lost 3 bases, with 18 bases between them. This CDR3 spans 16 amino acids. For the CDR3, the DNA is TGCGCCAGCAGCGCCCGGGACTTAACCGGGACAGATACGCAGTATTTT. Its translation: CASSARDLTGTDTQYF.

The CDR3 bases are TGCAGTGCGGAGGGTAGTTACAATGAGCAGTTCTTC. This encodes CSAEGSYNEQFF. The chain is built from TRBV20-1 and TRBJ2-1; TRBD2 might be the D (6 bases). The CDR3 sequence is 12 residues long. The V end was cut by 6 bases, the J end by 4 bases, with 10 bases between. Looked up from germline, CDR1 is DFQATT and CDR2 is SNEGSKA (reference sequence).

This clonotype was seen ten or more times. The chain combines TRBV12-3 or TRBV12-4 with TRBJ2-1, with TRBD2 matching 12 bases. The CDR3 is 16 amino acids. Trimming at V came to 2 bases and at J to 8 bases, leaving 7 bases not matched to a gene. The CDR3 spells CASSLTTSGSDDEQFF. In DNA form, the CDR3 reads TGTGCCAGCAGTTTAACGACTAGCGGGAGTGACGATGAGCAGTTCTTC.

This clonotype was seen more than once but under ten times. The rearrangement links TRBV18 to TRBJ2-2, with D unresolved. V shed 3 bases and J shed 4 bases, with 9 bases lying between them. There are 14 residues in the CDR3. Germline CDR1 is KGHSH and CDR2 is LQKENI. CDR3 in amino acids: CASSPQEGTGELFF. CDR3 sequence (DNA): TGTGCCAGCTCACCCCAGGAAGGCACCGGGGAGCTGTTTTTT.

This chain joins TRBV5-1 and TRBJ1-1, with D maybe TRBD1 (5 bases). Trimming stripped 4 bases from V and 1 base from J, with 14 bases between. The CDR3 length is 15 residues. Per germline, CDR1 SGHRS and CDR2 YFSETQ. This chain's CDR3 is CASSGVMTENTEAFF. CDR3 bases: TGCGCCAGCAGCGGCGTAATGACAGAGAACACTGAAGCTTTCTTT. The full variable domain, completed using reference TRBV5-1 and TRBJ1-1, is KAGVTQTPRYLIKTRGQQVTLSCSPISGHRSVSWYQQTPGQGLQFLFEYFSETQRNKGNFPGRFSGRQFSNSRSEMNVSTLELGDSALYLCASSGVMTENTEAFFGQGTRLTVV.

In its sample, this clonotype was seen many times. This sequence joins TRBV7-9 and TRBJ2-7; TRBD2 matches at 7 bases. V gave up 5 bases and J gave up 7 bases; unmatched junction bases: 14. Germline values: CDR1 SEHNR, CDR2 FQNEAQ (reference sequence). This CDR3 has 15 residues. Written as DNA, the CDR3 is TGTGCCAGCAGCACCCGGGACTACCGTGTGGGAGAGCAGTACTTC. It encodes CASSTRDYRVGEQYF.

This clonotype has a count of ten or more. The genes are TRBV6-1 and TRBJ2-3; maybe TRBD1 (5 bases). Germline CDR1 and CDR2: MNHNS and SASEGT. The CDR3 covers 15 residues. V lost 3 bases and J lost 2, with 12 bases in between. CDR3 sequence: CASSDLAGHTDTQYF. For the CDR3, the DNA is TGTGCCAGCAGTGATTTGGCAGGGCACACAGATACGCAGTATTTT.

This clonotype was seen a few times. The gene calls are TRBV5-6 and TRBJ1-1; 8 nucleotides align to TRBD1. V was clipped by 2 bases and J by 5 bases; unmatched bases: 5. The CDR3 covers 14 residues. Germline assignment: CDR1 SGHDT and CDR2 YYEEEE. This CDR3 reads CASSFVYRGTEAFF. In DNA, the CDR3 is TGTGCCAGCAGCTTTGTCTACAGGGGGACTGAAGCTTTCTTT.

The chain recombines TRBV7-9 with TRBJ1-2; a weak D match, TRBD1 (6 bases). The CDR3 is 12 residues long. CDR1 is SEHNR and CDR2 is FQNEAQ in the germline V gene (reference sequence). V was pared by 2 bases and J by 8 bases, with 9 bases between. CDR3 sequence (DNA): TGTGCCAGCAGCTTATCACAGGGCGGCTACACCTTC. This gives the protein CASSLSQGGYTF.

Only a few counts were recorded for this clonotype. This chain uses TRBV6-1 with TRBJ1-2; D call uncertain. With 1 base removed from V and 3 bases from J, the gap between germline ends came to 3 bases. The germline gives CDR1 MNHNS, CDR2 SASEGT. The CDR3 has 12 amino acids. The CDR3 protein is CASSEGHYGYTF. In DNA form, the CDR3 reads TGTGCCAGCAGTGAAGGTCACTATGGCTACACCTTC.

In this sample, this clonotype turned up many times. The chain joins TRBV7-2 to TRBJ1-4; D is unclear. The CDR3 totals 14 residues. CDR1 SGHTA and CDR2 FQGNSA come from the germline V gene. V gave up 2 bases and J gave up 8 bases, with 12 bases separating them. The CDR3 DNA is TGTGCCAGCAGCTTATCCGGGATTGGAGAAAAACTGTTTTTT. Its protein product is CASSLSGIGEKLFF. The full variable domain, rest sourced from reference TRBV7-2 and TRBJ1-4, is GAGVSQSPSNKVTEKGKDVELRCDPISGHTALYWYRQSLGQGLEFLIYFQGNSAPDKSGLPSDRFSAERTGGSVSTLTIQRTQQEDSAVYLCASSLSGIGEKLFFGSGTQLSVL.

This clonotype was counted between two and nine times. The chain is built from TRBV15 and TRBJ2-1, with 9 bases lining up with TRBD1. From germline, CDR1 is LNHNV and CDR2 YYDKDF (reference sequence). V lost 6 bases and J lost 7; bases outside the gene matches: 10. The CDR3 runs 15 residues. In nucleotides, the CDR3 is TGTGCCACCAGGACACAGGGGGCGTCCTTGAATGAGCAGTTCTTC. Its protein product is CATRTQGASLNEQFF.

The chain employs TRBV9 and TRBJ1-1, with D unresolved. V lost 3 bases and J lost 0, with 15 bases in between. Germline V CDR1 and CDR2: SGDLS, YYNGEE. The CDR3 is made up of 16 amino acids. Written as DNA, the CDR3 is TGTGCCAGCAGCGATCCAGTTGGAGGCGTGAACACTGAAGCTTTCTTT. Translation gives CASSDPVGGVNTEAFF.

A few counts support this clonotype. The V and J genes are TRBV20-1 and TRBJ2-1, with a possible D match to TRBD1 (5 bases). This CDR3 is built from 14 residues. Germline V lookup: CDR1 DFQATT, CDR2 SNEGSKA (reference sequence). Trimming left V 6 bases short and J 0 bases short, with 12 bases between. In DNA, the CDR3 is TGCAGTGCCAGCAGGGTCAGCTCCTACAATGAGCAGTTCTTC. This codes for CSASRVSSYNEQFF.

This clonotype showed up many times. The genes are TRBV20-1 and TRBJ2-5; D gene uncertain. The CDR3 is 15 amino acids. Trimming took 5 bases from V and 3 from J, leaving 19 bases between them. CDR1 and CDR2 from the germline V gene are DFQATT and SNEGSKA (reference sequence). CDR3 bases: TGCAGTGCTCGTTACTCGTCTGGGCAGAAAGAGACCCAGTACTTC. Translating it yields CSARYSSGQKETQYF.

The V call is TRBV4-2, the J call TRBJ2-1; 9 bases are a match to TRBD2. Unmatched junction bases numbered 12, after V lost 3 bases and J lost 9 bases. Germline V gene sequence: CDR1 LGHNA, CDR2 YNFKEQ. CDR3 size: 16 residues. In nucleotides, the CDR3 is TGTGCCAGCAGCCAGGAGGGGGCGGGAGGGCCCGGTGAGCAGTTCTTC. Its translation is CASSQEGAGGPGEQFF.

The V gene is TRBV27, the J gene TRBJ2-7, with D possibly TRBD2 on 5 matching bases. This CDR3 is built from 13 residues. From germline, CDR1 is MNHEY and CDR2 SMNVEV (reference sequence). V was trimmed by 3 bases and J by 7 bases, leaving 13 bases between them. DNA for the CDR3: TGTGCCAGCAGTTTGTGGGTCTCGGGAGAGCAGTACTTC. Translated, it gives CASSLWVSGEQYF.

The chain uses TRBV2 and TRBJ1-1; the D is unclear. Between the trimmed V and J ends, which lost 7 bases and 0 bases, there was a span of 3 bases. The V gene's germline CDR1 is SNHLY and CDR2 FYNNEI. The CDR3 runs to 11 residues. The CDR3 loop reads CASTMNTEAFF. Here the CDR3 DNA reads TGTGCCAGCACTATGAACACTGAAGCTTTCTTT.

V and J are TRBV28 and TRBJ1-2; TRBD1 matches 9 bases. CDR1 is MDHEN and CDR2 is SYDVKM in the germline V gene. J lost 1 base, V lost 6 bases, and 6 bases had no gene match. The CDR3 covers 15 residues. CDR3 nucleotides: TGTGCCAGCAGCCCCAGACAGGGGGGTAACTATGGCTACACCTTC. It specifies CASSPRQGGNYGYTF.

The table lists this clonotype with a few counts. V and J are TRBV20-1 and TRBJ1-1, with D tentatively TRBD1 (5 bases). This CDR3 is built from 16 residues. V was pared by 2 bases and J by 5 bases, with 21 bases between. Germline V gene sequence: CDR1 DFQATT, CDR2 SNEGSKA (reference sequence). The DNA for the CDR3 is TGCAGTGCTAGACCCCGTGGGGTTGTTAGGGGAACTGAAGCTTTCTTT. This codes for CSARPRGVVRGTEAFF.

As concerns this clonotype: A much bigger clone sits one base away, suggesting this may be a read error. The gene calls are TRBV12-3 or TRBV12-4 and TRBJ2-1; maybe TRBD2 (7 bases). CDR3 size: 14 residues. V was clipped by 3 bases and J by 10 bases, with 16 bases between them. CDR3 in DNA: TGTGCCAGCAGTTTGGGGGCTAGCGGATACGAGCAGTTCTTC. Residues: CASSLGASGYEQFF.

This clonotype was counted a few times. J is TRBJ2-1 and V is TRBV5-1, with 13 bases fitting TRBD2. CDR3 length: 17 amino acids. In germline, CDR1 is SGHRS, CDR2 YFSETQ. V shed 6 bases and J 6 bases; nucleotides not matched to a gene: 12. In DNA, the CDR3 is TGCGCCAGCATCCGGACTAGCGGGAGCGGATCGAGCAATGAGCAGTTCTTC. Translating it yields CASIRTSGSGSSNEQFF. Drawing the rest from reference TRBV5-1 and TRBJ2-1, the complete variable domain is KAGVTQTPRYLIKTRGQQVTLSCSPISGHRSVSWYQQTPGQGLQFLFEYFSETQRNKGNFPGRFSGRQFSNSRSEMNVSTLELGDSALYLCASIRTSGSGSSNEQFFGPGTRLTVL.

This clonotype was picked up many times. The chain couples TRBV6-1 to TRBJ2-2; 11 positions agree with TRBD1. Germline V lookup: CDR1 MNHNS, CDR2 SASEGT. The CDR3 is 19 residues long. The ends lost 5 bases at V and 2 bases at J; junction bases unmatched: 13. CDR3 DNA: TGTGCCAGCAGTACCCGGCGGACAGGGGGCACTTCCAACACCGGGGAGCTGTTTTTT. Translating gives CASSTRRTGGTSNTGELFF.

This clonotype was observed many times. CDR3 in DNA: TGCAGTGCTAGAGATGGGTCTAGCGGCTCCTACGAGCAGTACTTC. Its protein is CSARDGSSGSYEQYF. The chain links TRBV20-1 to TRBJ2-7; 7 bases are a match to TRBD2. Germline V CDR1 and CDR2: DFQATT, SNEGSKA (reference sequence). Trimming at V came to 0 bases and at J to 0 bases, leaving 5 bases not matched to a gene. This CDR3 has 15 amino acids.

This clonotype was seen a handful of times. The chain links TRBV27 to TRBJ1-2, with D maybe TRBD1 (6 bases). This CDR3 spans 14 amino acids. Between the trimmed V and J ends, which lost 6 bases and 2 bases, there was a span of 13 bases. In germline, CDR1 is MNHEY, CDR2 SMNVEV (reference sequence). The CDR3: CASRNREMNYGYTF. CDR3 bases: TGTGCCAGCAGAAACAGGGAGATGAACTATGGCTACACCTTC.

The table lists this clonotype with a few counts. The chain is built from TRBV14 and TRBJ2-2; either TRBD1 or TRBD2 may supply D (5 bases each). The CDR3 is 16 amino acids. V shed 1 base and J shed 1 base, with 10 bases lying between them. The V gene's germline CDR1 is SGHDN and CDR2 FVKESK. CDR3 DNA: TGTGCCAGCAGCCAAGGGGCAGGGAGGAACACCGGGGAGCTGTTTTTT. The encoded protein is CASSQGAGRNTGELFF.

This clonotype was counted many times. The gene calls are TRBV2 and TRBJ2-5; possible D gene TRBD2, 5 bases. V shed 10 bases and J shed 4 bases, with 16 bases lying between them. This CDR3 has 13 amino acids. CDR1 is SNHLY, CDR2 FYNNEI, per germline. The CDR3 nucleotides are TGTGCCACCGCAATCGAGGGCTCAGAGACCCAGTACTTC. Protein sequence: CATAIEGSETQYF.

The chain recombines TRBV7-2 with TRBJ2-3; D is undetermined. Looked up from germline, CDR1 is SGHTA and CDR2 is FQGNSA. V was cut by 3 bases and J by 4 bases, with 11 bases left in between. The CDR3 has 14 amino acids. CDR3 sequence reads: CASSFRFGADTQYF. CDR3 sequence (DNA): TGTGCCAGCAGCTTTCGATTTGGCGCAGATACGCAGTATTTT.

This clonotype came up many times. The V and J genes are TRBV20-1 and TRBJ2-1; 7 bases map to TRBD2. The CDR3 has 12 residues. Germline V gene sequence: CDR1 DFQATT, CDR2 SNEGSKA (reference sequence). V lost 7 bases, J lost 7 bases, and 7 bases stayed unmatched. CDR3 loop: CSGSGTLNEQFF. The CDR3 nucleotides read TGCAGTGGCAGCGGGACCCTGAATGAGCAGTTCTTC.